This T cell receptor (beta chain) was documented in a study of patients and donors after allogeneic stem cell transplantation. Using its own MiXCR run on the RT-PCR reads, TCRdb lists one record per CDR3 protein. The sample holds about a million distinct CDR3 sequences, over 15% seen once. Sequences were obtained from blood, either unsorted or a sorted T cell fraction (not recorded which). The sequence derives from a human donor who was either an allogeneic HSCT recipient or a stem cell or donor lymphocyte infusion donor (not recorded which). It is not recorded whose cells these are; they may come from a transplant donor.

The chain's CDR3 is CASSVAIKDYNEQFF. The CDR3 nucleotides are TGTGCCAGCAGCGTAGCTATAAAAGACTACAATGAGCAGTTCTTC. The chain employs TRBV9 and TRBJ2-1; no clear D gene. The CDR3 has 15 residues. CDR1 SGDLS and CDR2 YYNGEE come from the germline V gene. Trimming removed 0 bases at V and 3 bases at J, with 10 bases between.